These T cell receptor beta chains were read from a single sample in a study of T cell repertoires in cytomegalovirus infection. TCRdb reprocessed the reads via MiXCR and lists one record per CDR3 protein. Found here are around 300,000 distinct CDR3 sequences, more than 8% of them singletons; the top ten hold roughly 4.5%. The sequenced sample was PBMCs. The receptors originated from a human donor in good health (CMV status not recorded). Some clones in this sample may be carry-over from other donors' samples. Each CDR3 is given with its conserved first and last residue. D genes are given only for firm matches. Clone size appears in some rows only: once, few, many, or a class for an expanded clone.

D	size	V	J	DNA	CDR3
.	.	TRBV7-9	TRBJ2-1	TGTGCCAGCAGCTTACAGGGGGGTAGCTCCTACAATGAGCAGTTCTTC	CASSLQGGSSYNEQFF
TRBD1	.	TRBV6-5	TRBJ1-4	TGTGCCAGCGGGACAGGCCCTAATGAAAAACTGTTTTTT	CASGTGPNEKLFF
TRBD2	few	TRBV28	TRBJ2-1	TGTGCCAGCAGTCCCCACGGGAGCGGGAGGAGGGGTGAGCAGTTCTTC	CASSPHGSGRRGEQFF
TRBD1	.	TRBV7-6	TRBJ1-3	TGTGCCAGCAGCTTAGAGACAGGGGACGGAAACACCATATATTTT	CASSLETGDGNTIYF
TRBD1	.	TRBV5-1	TRBJ1-5	TGCGCCAGCAGCTTAACAGGGGGCCAAAATCAGCCCCAGCATTTT	CASSLTGGQNQPQHF
.	many	TRBV7-8	TRBJ1-5	TGTGCCAGCAGCATTAGCAATCAGCCCCAGCATTTT	CASSISNQPQHF
TRBD2	many	TRBV7-2	TRBJ2-5	TGTGCCACACTTAGGCGGGGGGAACAAGAGACCCAGTACTTC	CATLRRGEQETQYF
.	few	TRBV7-9	TRBJ1-4	TGTGCCAGCAGCTTGTCCTTCGGGGAAAAACTGTTTTTT	CASSLSFGEKLFF
TRBD1	many	TRBV12-3/TRBV12-4	TRBJ2-3	TGTGCCAGCAGTACCCCCTCGGGACAGGGTCCCGATACGCAGTATTTT	CASSTPSGQGPDTQYF
TRBD1	.	TRBV19	TRBJ2-5	TGTGCCAGTAGTATCCGTTACAGGGGGCGTAGAGAGACCCAGTACTTC	CASSIRYRGRRETQYF
.	.	TRBV28	TRBJ2-1	TGTGCCAGCAGTTTCCGCCCCCCAAATGAGCAGTTCTTC	CASSFRPPNEQFF
.	few	TRBV29-1	TRBJ2-2	TGCAGCGTGGCTGGGGGTAGCGGTCACACCGGGGAGCTGTTTTTT	CSVAGGSGHTGELFF
.	many	TRBV7-2	TRBJ1-3	TGTGCCAGCAGATCAGGGGTGAACACCATATATTTT	CASRSGVNTIYF
TRBD2	.	TRBV11-1	TRBJ2-1	TGTGCCAGCAGCCAGCTAGCGGGGGGCTACAATGAGCAGTTCTTC	CASSQLAGGYNEQFF
.	many	TRBV7-2	TRBJ1-2	TGTGCCAGCAGCTTAGATCCGGGACGGTGGGGTAACTATGGCTACACCTTC	CASSLDPGRWGNYGYTF
.	few	TRBV7-7	TRBJ1-5	TGTGCCAGCAGCCGCCGCGGGAGCAATCAGCCCCAGCATTTT	CASSRRGSNQPQHF
.	.	TRBV12-3/TRBV12-4	TRBJ1-4	TGTGCCAGCAGTTTTCACAATGGGAGGAGTTTTAGGGAAAAACTGTTTTTT	CASSFHNGRSFREKLFF
.	few	TRBV4-1	TRBJ2-3	TGCGCCAGCAGCCAAGATAGGAAGCGGTGGTTAAGCACAGATACGCAGTATTTT	CASSQDRKRWLSTDTQYF
TRBD1	.	TRBV28	TRBJ1-5	TGTGCCAGCAGCCGGATACCGGGACAGGGTGGCGGCCAGCCCCAGCATTTT	CASSRIPGQGGGQPQHF
TRBD2	few	TRBV20-1	TRBJ2-3	TGCAGTGTAGGGCGGGGGGCCTCGAGCACAGATACGCAGTATTTT	CSVGRGASSTDTQYF
.	few	TRBV6-2/TRBV6-3	TRBJ2-7	TGTGCCAGCAGTGTAACAGCTTACGAGCAGTACTTC	CASSVTAYEQYF
TRBD1	few	TRBV7-9	TRBJ2-7	TGTGCCAGCAGCTTTGACAGGGGTTCCTCCATCGAGCAGTACTTC	CASSFDRGSSIEQYF
TRBD2	many	TRBV20-1	TRBJ2-3	TGCAGTGCTAGAGATACTGGGACTAGCGGTAGAGATACGCAGTATTTT	CSARDTGTSGRDTQYF
.	many	TRBV7-2	TRBJ2-3	TGTGCCAGCAGCTCTCAGCGGGTCCATACGCAGTATTTT	CASSSQRVHTQYF
TRBD1	few	TRBV9	TRBJ2-7	TGTGCCAGCAGCGTAGCAGGGGGCGGATACGAGCAGTACTTC	CASSVAGGGYEQYF
TRBD2	.	TRBV20-1	TRBJ2-5	TGCAGTGCTAGATACCTAGCGGGGGAAGAGACCCAGTACTTC	CSARYLAGEETQYF
.	.	TRBV20-1	TRBJ2-5	TGCAGTGCTAGAGATGGAGAAAGAGAGACCCAGTACTTC	CSARDGERETQYF
TRBD1	.	TRBV20-1	TRBJ2-4	TGCAGTGCGCCGGACAGGGGTGGAAACATTCAGTACTTC	CSAPDRGGNIQYF
.	.	TRBV20-1	TRBJ2-3	TGCAGTGCTTCCCCCCAGCCAGATACGCAGTATTTT	CSASPQPDTQYF
TRBD1	few	TRBV12-3/TRBV12-4	TRBJ1-1	TGTGCCAGCAGTGGGGACAGGGCCCCTGAAGCTTTCTTT	CASSGDRAPEAFF
.	many	TRBV4-1	TRBJ1-1	TGCGCCAGCAGCCAAGACAGGGGATTGGGAAAAAAAGCTGAAGCTTTCTTT	CASSQDRGLGKKAEAFF
TRBD1	few	TRBV6-2/TRBV6-3	TRBJ2-7	TGTGCCACCGAGGGACAGACCTACGAGCAGTACTTC	CATEGQTYEQYF
.	many	TRBV7-2	TRBJ2-5	TGTGCCAGCAGCGGGGGGAGCGGCGTCACAGGGACCCAGTACTTC	CASSGGSGVTGTQYF
.	many	TRBV7-9	TRBJ2-1	TGTGCCAGCAGCCCAGGCTACAATGAGCAGTTCTTC	CASSPGYNEQFF
.	many	TRBV12-3/TRBV12-4	TRBJ1-1	TGTGCCAGCAGTTTCCAGGACATGAACACTGAAGCTTTCTTT	CASSFQDMNTEAFF
.	.	TRBV11-1	TRBJ1-2	TGTGCCAGCAGCTTAGAATCGGCCCTGATCTTC	CASSLESALIF
TRBD1	few	TRBV28	TRBJ2-7	TGTGCCAGCACTTGGCAGGGGGCCCCCGACTACGAGCAGTACTTC	CASTWQGAPDYEQYF
TRBD2	.	TRBV4-2	TRBJ2-7	TGTGCCAGCAGCCGCGAGCCGGGTGCTAGCGGGTCCTACGAGCAGTACTTC	CASSREPGASGSYEQYF
.	many	TRBV28	TRBJ2-5	TGTGCCAGCAGGAGGGTCGGAGAGACCCAGTACTTC	CASRRVGETQYF
.	many	TRBV7-8	TRBJ2-3	TGTGCCAGCAGCTTAGAAACCCGAGATACGCAGTATTTT	CASSLETRDTQYF
.	many	TRBV7-2	TRBJ2-5	TGTGCCAGCAGCTTGAGAGGGTGGGGGGAGACCCAGTACTTC	CASSLRGWGETQYF
.	few	TRBV29-1	TRBJ2-7	TGCAGTGCCGGCGGTCTAGGCTCGGGGTACGAGCAGTACTTC	CSAGGLGSGYEQYF
.	.	TRBV6-1	TRBJ2-3	TGTGCCAGCAGTTATTTCGGCGAAAGCACAGATACGCAGTATTTT	CASSYFGESTDTQYF
TRBD2	many	TRBV11-2	TRBJ2-1	TGTGCCAGCAGCTTACTAGCGGGGGGCACGCGGAATGAGCAGTTCTTC	CASSLLAGGTRNEQFF
.	many	TRBV7-6	TRBJ2-1	TGTGCCAGCAGCCCCCGGTTAGTCCGAGGCCCCTACAATGAGCAGTTCTTC	CASSPRLVRGPYNEQFF
.	.	TRBV10-3	TRBJ2-7	TGTGCCATCAGTGAGTACGGAGAAACCTACGAGCAGTACTTC	CAISEYGETYEQYF
TRBD2	.	TRBV20-1	TRBJ2-3	TGCAGTGCTAGAGATGGCAAAGCGGGAGGGCCGGACCAAGATACGCAGTATTTT	CSARDGKAGGPDQDTQYF
.	few	TRBV6-1	TRBJ2-7	TGTGCCAGCAGTTCCTACACAGGGTCTCGGAACGAGCAGTACTTC	CASSSYTGSRNEQYF
.	.	TRBV20-1	TRBJ2-7	TGCAGTGCCACGATGGGGGGTGTCTCCTACGAGCAGTACTTC	CSATMGGVSYEQYF
.	.	TRBV19	TRBJ2-3	TGTGCCAGTAGTACCGACAGGCCAGATACGCAGTATTTT	CASSTDRPDTQYF
.	many	TRBV29-1	TRBJ2-7	TGCAGCGTGAGACTGGCCTACGAGCAGTACTTC	CSVRLAYEQYF
.	many	TRBV7-2	TRBJ2-5	TGTGCCAGCAGCCGGGTAGGGGGGGAGACCCAGTACTTC	CASSRVGGETQYF
.	many	TRBV7-2	TRBJ2-1	TGTGCCAGCAGCTTAGAGGTTAGCATCAATGAGCAGTTCTTC	CASSLEVSINEQFF
TRBD2	.	TRBV15	TRBJ2-5	TGTGCCACCAGCAGTCTAGCGGCCCAAGAGACCCAGTACTTC	CATSSLAAQETQYF
.	many	TRBV7-8	TRBJ2-1	TGTGCCAGCAGCTTAACGGCGGCTAGCTCCTACAATGAGCAGTTCTTC	CASSLTAASSYNEQFF